These 31 T cell receptor beta chains originate from one sample sequenced in a study of T cell responses to AZD1222 COVID-19 vaccine. Data came from immunoSEQ multiplex PCR; TCRdb stores just in-frame clones and leaves some out. This sample has 150,000 or so clones, with roughly nine tenths found just once. The sample here was peripheral blood, taken 28 days after the second AZD1222 dose. The receptors come from an adult who received the AZD1222 COVID-19 vaccine.

This sequence joins TRBV12-1 and TRBJ2-2; no DNA check was done on the table's D call, TRBD2. TRBV12-1 is given as a pseudogene. This CDR3 contains 17 residues. The CDR3 DNA follows: TGTGCCAGCAGCTTTCAGCCTAGCGGGGGGGCGGACGGGGAGCTGTTTTTT. Translation: CASSFQPSGGADGELFF.

J is TRBJ2-7 and V is TRBV5-4, with TRBD1 matching over 8 bases. The CDR3 length is 15 residues. Germline V gene sequence: CDR1 SGHNT, CDR2 YYREEE (reference sequence). V dropped 4 bases and J dropped 3; count of bases not matched to a gene: 9. CDR3 sequence: CASSPPSGQGYEQYF. CDR3 nucleotide sequence: TGTGCCAGCAGCCCCCCCTCCGGACAGGGCTACGAGCAGTACTTC.

CDR3 sequence reads: CASRPSLSYSNQPQHF. CDR3 DNA sequence: TGTGCCAGCAGGCCCAGTTTGTCGTATAGCAATCAGCCCCAGCATTTT. This rearrangement joins TRBV27 to TRBJ1-5; D is ambiguous. The CDR3 contains 16 residues. Germline V CDR1 and CDR2: MNHEY, SMNVEV (reference sequence). Trimming removed 6 bases from V and 0 bases from J, with 15 bases in between.

The chain has TRBV5-1 and TRBJ2-1; 11 bases map to TRBD2. Germline V gene lookup returns CDR1 SGHRS and CDR2 YFSETQ. Unmatched junction bases numbered 7, after V lost 4 bases and J lost 4 bases. The CDR3 extends over 16 amino acids. The CDR3 here is CASSNSGRVGYNEQFF. The DNA for the CDR3 is TGCGCCAGCAGCAATAGCGGGAGGGTGGGTTACAATGAGCAGTTCTTC.

V gene TRBV4-3 combines with J gene TRBJ1-1, with D unresolved. V was clipped by 0 bases and J by 1 base, with 6 bases between them. The germline V gene has CDR1 LGHNA and CDR2 YSLEER. The CDR3 loop spans 14 amino acids. The CDR3 DNA sequence: TGCGCCAGCAGCCAAGAGCGGAAGAACACTGAAGCTTTCTTT. Protein sequence: CASSQERKNTEAFF.

V and J are TRBV21-1 and TRBJ2-7. TRBV21-1 is reported as a pseudogene. The CDR3 is 13 residues long. This chain's CDR3 is CASSKGEANEQYF. CDR3 nucleotide sequence: TGTGCCAGCAGCAAAGGGGAAGCAAACGAGCAGTACTTC.

This chain uses TRBV7-3 with TRBJ2-1; 7 bases map to TRBD2. CDR1 SGHTA and CDR2 FQGTGA come from the germline V gene. V gave up 2 bases and J gave up 5 bases; unmatched junction bases: 3. This CDR3 contains 14 residues. CDR3 residues: CASSLPGLNNEQFF. For the CDR3, the DNA is TGTGCCAGCAGCTTACCGGGACTAAACAATGAGCAGTTCTTC.

The chain links TRBV28 to TRBJ1-1, with D uncertain. This CDR3 is 14 amino acids long. Deletions cut 1 base from V and 8 bases from J, with 14 bases between. Germline V gives CDR1 MDHEN, CDR2 SYDVKM. CDR3 bases: TGTGCCAGCAGTTTATACGGGAGCTATGGCGAAGCTTTCTTT. This gives the protein CASSLYGSYGEAFF.

The genes are TRBV9 and TRBJ2-7, with 13 bases lining up with TRBD2. Germline trimming cut 6 bases from V and 0 bases from J; bases unmatched to any gene: 6. Germline V gene sequence: CDR1 SGDLS, CDR2 YYNGEE. This CDR3 spans 16 amino acids. The CDR3 sequence is CASITGLAGPSYEQYF. The CDR3 DNA is TGTGCCAGCATCACGGGACTAGCGGGGCCCTCCTACGAGCAGTACTTC.

The rearrangement uses TRBV5-1 and TRBJ2-1, with D possibly matching TRBD2 (6 bases). Trimming cost V 1 base and J 0 bases, with 20 bases left between them. The germline V gene encodes CDR1 SGHRS and CDR2 YFSETQ. The length of the CDR3 is 19 residues. The CDR3 is CASSLFPGEPQSSYNEQFF. CDR3 in DNA: TGCGCCAGCAGCTTGTTCCCGGGGGAGCCTCAGAGCTCCTACAATGAGCAGTTCTTC. The complete variable domain, with remaining parts taken from reference TRBV5-1 and TRBJ2-1, reads KAGVTQTPRYLIKTRGQQVTLSCSPISGHRSVSWYQQTPGQGLQFLFEYFSETQRNKGNFPGRFSGRQFSNSRSEMNVSTLELGDSALYLCASSLFPGEPQSSYNEQFFGPGTRLTVL.

The gene calls are TRBV27 and TRBJ1-2; 9 nucleotides align to TRBD1. The ends lost 4 bases at V and 4 bases at J; junction bases unmatched: 4. The germline V gene has CDR1 MNHEY and CDR2 SMNVEV (reference sequence). CDR3 size: 14 residues. CDR3 sequence: CASSYRDRAYGYTF. Written as DNA, the CDR3 is TGTGCCAGCAGTTACCGGGACAGGGCCTATGGCTACACCTTC.

The rearrangement links TRBV7-3 to TRBJ2-6; possibly TRBD1 for D (5 bases). The CDR3 is 19 residues long. V lost 5 bases and J 4 bases, leaving 24 bases between the germline ends. Germline CDR1 and CDR2: SGHTA and FQGTGA. Written as DNA, the CDR3 is TGTGCCAGCAGCAAACAGGATGGCCCAATCGCTCGGGGGGCCAACGTCCTGACTTTC. This codes for CASSKQDGPIARGANVLTF.

The rearrangement joins TRBV9 to TRBJ1-1, with 9 bases matching TRBD1. V lost 3 bases and J lost 4; bases outside the gene matches: 7. The length of the CDR3 is 15 residues. CDR1 is SGDLS and CDR2 is YYNGEE in the germline V gene. In DNA form, the CDR3 reads TGTGCCAGCAGCGATAACAGGGGGCTTGGCACTGAAGCTTTCTTT. The encoded protein is CASSDNRGLGTEAFF. The full variable domain, rest sourced from reference TRBV9 and TRBJ1-1, is DSGVTQTPKHLITATGQRVTLRCSPRSGDLSVYWYQQSLDQGLQFLIQYYNGEERAKGNILERFSAQQFPDLHSELNLSSLELGDSALYFCASSDNRGLGTEAFFGQGTRLTVV.

CDR3 nucleotides: TGTGCCAGCTCACCTGACAGAAGAAGCGAAAAACTGTTTTTT. Protein product: CASSPDRRSEKLFF. The V call is TRBV18, the J call TRBJ1-4; D is possibly TRBD1 (5 bases). The CDR3 runs to 14 residues. Germline-derived CDR1 and CDR2 are KGHSH and LQKENI. The V gene lost 3 bases and the J gene lost 8 bases, with 13 bases spanning the gap.

The chain employs TRBV24-1 and TRBJ2-1, with D maybe TRBD1 (6 bases). The length of the CDR3 is 16 residues. The germline V gene encodes CDR1 KGHDR and CDR2 SFDVKD. The V end lost 3 bases, the J end lost 8 bases, and 19 bases lay between the germline ends. The CDR3 loop is CATSDRIEGVGDEQFF. CDR3 nucleotide sequence: TGTGCCACCAGTGATCGCATAGAGGGGGTCGGCGATGAGCAGTTCTTC.

The rearrangement joins TRBV1 to TRBJ1-2. TRBV1 is deemed a pseudogene. The CDR3 length is 16 residues. The CDR3 here is CTSSQLGPPLPGGYTF. Here the CDR3 DNA reads TGCACCAGCAGCCAACTCGGACCCCCACTGCCGGGTGGCTACACCTTC.

The V call is TRBV18, the J call TRBJ2-3; D unresolved. Trimming took 6 bases from V and 3 from J, leaving 7 bases between them. The germline V gene has CDR1 KGHSH and CDR2 LQKENI. The CDR3 covers 12 residues. CDR3 in DNA: TGTGCCAGCTCGGAATGGACAGATACGCAGTATTTT. Translating gives CASSEWTDTQYF.

The V gene is TRBV5-6, the J gene TRBJ2-7; no reliable D call. V was trimmed by 0 bases and J by 2 bases, leaving 15 bases between them. Germline lookup yields CDR1 SGHDT and CDR2 YYEEEE. The CDR3 is 16 amino acids. This chain's CDR3 is CASSLARPRPPYEQYF. Here the CDR3 DNA reads TGTGCCAGCAGCTTGGCCCGGCCTCGCCCACCCTACGAGCAGTACTTC.

As to this clone: At one boundary the junction diverges from the germline segment, which might be a read error. V usage is TRBV3-1 (or the pseudogene TRBV3-2) and J usage is TRBJ1-1; TRBD1 matches 10 bases. Germline-derived CDR1 and CDR2 are LGHDT and YNNKEL (reference sequence). The CDR3 is 15 residues long. CDR3 sequence (DNA): TGTGCCAGCAGCCAAGCGGACAGGGGGAACTCTGAAGCTTTCTTT. Translation: CASSQADRGNSEAFF.

CDR3 DNA sequence: TGTGCCAGTAGTGACAGGGAACATCAGCCCCAGCATTTT. Its protein product is CASSDREHQPQHF. The chain joins TRBV19 to TRBJ1-5; 7 bases agree with TRBD1. With 5 bases clipped from V and 5 bases from J, the junction kept 3 bases outside the gene matches. Per the germline V gene, CDR1 is LNHDA and CDR2 is SQIVND (reference sequence). The CDR3 contains 13 residues.

This sequence joins TRBV19 and TRBJ2-2; 10 nucleotides agree with TRBD1. V was clipped by 3 bases and J by 5 bases; unmatched bases: 6. Germline assignment: CDR1 LNHDA and CDR2 SQIVND (reference sequence). This CDR3 is built from 16 residues. CDR3 sequence reads: CASSISRQGATGELFF. The CDR3, as DNA: TGTGCCAGTAGTATCTCTCGACAGGGGGCGACCGGGGAGCTGTTTTTT.

The chain joins TRBV7-8 to TRBJ1-3; D is uncertain. This CDR3 spans 14 amino acids. V lost 7 bases, J lost 4 bases, and 14 bases lay in between. Germline V lookup: CDR1 SGHVS, CDR2 FQNEAQ. The CDR3 DNA is TGTGCCAGCAAGGAATCCTCTGGCGGAAACACCATATATTTT. This codes for CASKESSGGNTIYF.

The chain joins TRBV7-6 to TRBJ2-7; 8 nucleotides agree with TRBD2. After removal of 6 bases from V and 6 bases from J, the junction contained 13 bases not matched to a gene. This CDR3 spans 15 amino acids. Germline values: CDR1 SGHVS, CDR2 FNYEAQ. CDR3 sequence reads: CASSLPGLEPFEQYF. The CDR3 DNA sequence: TGTGCCAGCAGTCTGCCGGGACTAGAGCCTTTCGAGCAGTACTTC.

The chain combines TRBV9 with TRBJ1-6; D might be TRBD1 (5 bases). The CDR3 sequence is 13 residues long. Trimming cost V 0 bases and J 9 bases, with 7 bases left between them. Looked up from germline, CDR1 is SGDLS and CDR2 is YYNGEE. The CDR3 sequence is CASSVGGASPLHF. The CDR3 nucleotides are TGTGCCAGCAGCGTAGGCGGGGCTTCACCCCTCCACTTT.

The genes are TRBV9 and TRBJ2-5; no firm D call. CDR3 length: 13 residues. Germline CDR1 reads SGDLS; CDR2 reads YYNGEE. V was clipped by 3 bases and J by 3 bases, with 9 bases between them. The CDR3 is CASSAGPKETQYF. CDR3 nucleotide sequence: TGTGCCAGCAGCGCCGGACCCAAAGAGACCCAGTACTTC.

The chain couples TRBV5-1 to TRBJ2-7, with 9 positions matching TRBD1. This CDR3 is 15 amino acids long. The V segment lost 4 bases and the J segment 1 base; nucleotides outside the gene matches: 6. Germline CDR1 and CDR2: SGHRS and YFSETQ. In DNA form, the CDR3 reads TGCGCCAGCAGCGCACCGGGACAGGGTTCCTACGAGCAGTACTTC. Residues: CASSAPGQGSYEQYF.

V usage is TRBV5-6 and J usage is TRBJ1-2, with D hard to call. This CDR3 region has 17 residues. Looked up from germline, CDR1 is SGHDT and CDR2 is YYEEEE. The ends were cut back, 0 bases at V and 0 bases at J, with 15 bases in the middle. CDR3 residues: CASSLVVAGTTNYGYTF. The CDR3 nucleotides read TGTGCCAGCAGCTTGGTGGTCGCGGGTACCACTAACTATGGCTACACCTTC.

The CDR3 nucleotides read TGTGCCAGTTCCACTACGCCTTTGACGGGGATCTACGAGCAGTACTTC. This codes for CASSTTPLTGIYEQYF. This chain connects TRBV3-1 (or the pseudogene TRBV3-2) to TRBJ2-7; D perhaps matches TRBD2 (5 bases). The CDR3 length is 16 residues. Deletions cut 9 bases from V and 3 bases from J, with 24 bases between. Germline CDR1 is LGHDT and CDR2 is YNNKEL (reference sequence).

The V call is TRBV14, the J call TRBJ2-4; maybe TRBD2 (6 bases). CDR3 length: 16 amino acids. V lost 0 bases to trimming and J lost 6 bases, with 15 bases between them. In germline, CDR1 is SGHDN, CDR2 FVKESK. The CDR3 loop is CASSQDHGTGRNIQYF. The CDR3 DNA reads as TGTGCCAGCAGCCAAGATCATGGGACTGGACGAAACATTCAGTACTTC.

The chain has TRBV2 and TRBJ1-4; TRBD1 matches 10 bases. Per germline, CDR1 SNHLY and CDR2 FYNNEI. Trimming at V came to 6 bases and at J to 8 bases, leaving 6 bases not matched to a gene. The CDR3 totals 14 residues. For the CDR3, the DNA is TGTGCCAGCAGAACCGGGACAGGGGAGGAAAAACTGTTTTTT. It encodes CASRTGTGEEKLFF.

The CDR3 is CASSPTGSTGANVLTF. The DNA for the CDR3 is TGCGCCAGCAGCCCGACAGGGTCCACTGGGGCCAACGTCCTGACTTTC. The V gene is TRBV5-1, the J gene TRBJ2-6; 7 bases fit TRBD1. This CDR3 has 16 amino acids. The germline V gene encodes CDR1 SGHRS and CDR2 YFSETQ. Losses at the gene ends were 4 bases for V and 2 bases for J; bases not matched to a gene: 6. The full variable domain, with the rest looked up from reference TRBV5-1 and TRBJ2-6, is KAGVTQTPRYLIKTRGQQVTLSCSPISGHRSVSWYQQTPGQGLQFLFEYFSETQRNKGNFPGRFSGRQFSNSRSEMNVSTLELGDSALYLCASSPTGSTGANVLTFGAGSRLTVL.